Presented here are 28 T cell receptor beta chains from one specimen sequenced in a study of PD-1 blockade in mismatch repair-deficient tumors. Libraries were prepared by immunoSEQ multiplex PCR; TCRdb keeps only in-frame clonotypes and omits some of them. The sample has around 23,000 clones, more than 80% seen once. Sequenced material: peripheral blood, taken 12 weeks after starting pembrolizumab. These receptors were taken from an adult with mismatch repair-deficient cancer.

The genes are TRBV10-3 and TRBJ2-4, with D hard to call. The CDR3 runs to 13 residues. Per the germline V gene, CDR1 is ENHRY and CDR2 is SYGVKD. Trimming stripped 2 bases from V and 7 bases from J, with 9 bases between. CDR3 in amino acids: CAISEELGNIQYF. The CDR3 DNA reads as TGTGCCATCAGTGAGGAGCTAGGGAACATTCAGTACTTC.

The V gene is TRBV28, the J gene TRBJ2-3, with 7 bases fitting TRBD1. CDR1 and CDR2 (germline): MDHEN, SYDVKM. The CDR3 sequence is 18 residues long. The V segment lost 3 bases and the J segment 5 bases; nucleotides outside the gene matches: 17. The DNA of the CDR3 is TGTGCCAGCAGTTTCATAGGATTGGGCCAGGGGGTACGAGATACGCAGTATTTT. This encodes CASSFIGLGQGVRDTQYF.

The chain joins TRBV10-3 to TRBJ1-2; tentative D call: TRBD1 (5 bases). The CDR3 is made up of 17 amino acids. The germline gives CDR1 ENHRY, CDR2 SYGVKD. V shed 2 bases and J shed 4 bases, with 20 bases lying between them. Here the CDR3 reads CAISETEDRGVGYGYTF. In DNA form, the CDR3 reads TGTGCCATCAGTGAGACAGAGGACCGAGGGGTGGGCTATGGCTACACCTTC.

The CDR3 region has the DNA TGTGCCACCAGCAGAGACAGTCAGCCCCAGCATTTT. This translates into CATSRDSQPQHF. The rearrangement uses TRBV15 and TRBJ1-5; D remains unclear. This CDR3 is 12 amino acids long. V lost 0 bases to trimming and J lost 6 bases, with 3 bases between them. Germline-derived CDR1 and CDR2 are LNHNV and YYDKDF (reference sequence).

This sequence joins TRBV5-6 and TRBJ2-2; weak D call: TRBD2 (5 bases). There are 16 residues in the CDR3. Germline CDR1 is SGHDT and CDR2 is YYEEEE. The ends were cut back, 0 bases at V and 0 bases at J, with 9 bases in the middle. The CDR3 reads CASSLVDSSNTGELFF. The CDR3 DNA sequence: TGTGCCAGCAGCTTGGTGGACTCCTCGAACACCGGGGAGCTGTTTTTT.

V gene TRBV6-8 combines with J gene TRBJ1-1, with no clear D. The CDR3 has 12 amino acids. Looked up from germline, CDR1 is MNHGY and CDR2 is SAAAGT. V was clipped by 0 bases and J by 6 bases, with 5 bases between them. CDR3 nucleotides: TGTGCCAGCAGTTACTCCCTTTCTGAAGCTTTCTTT. Amino acid sequence: CASSYSLSEAFF.

This clone has only a few counts. The chain links TRBV11-3 to TRBJ2-7, with a tentative D call TRBD2 (6 bases). Per the germline V gene, CDR1 is SGHNT and CDR2 is YENEEA. V shed 5 bases and J shed 3 bases, with 14 bases lying between them. CDR3 size: 14 residues. The CDR3 spells CASSPPGLHYEQYF. DNA of the CDR3: TGTGCCAGCAGCCCCCCGGGACTGCACTACGAGCAGTACTTC.

The chain links TRBV11-2 to TRBJ2-7, with 9 nucleotides matching TRBD2. The CDR3 is 15 residues long. V dropped 3 bases and J dropped 2; count of bases not matched to a gene: 5. Germline V CDR1 and CDR2: SGHAT, FQNNGV. CDR3 sequence (DNA): TGTGCCAGCAGCTTCGGACTAGCGTTAACCTACGAGCAGTACTTC. This gives the protein CASSFGLALTYEQYF. Variable domain in full (rest from reference TRBV11-2 and TRBJ2-7): EAGVAQSPRYKIIEKRQSVAFWCNPISGHATLYWYQQILGQGPKLLIQFQNNGVVDDSQLPKDRFSAERLKGVDSTLKIQPAKLEDSAVYLCASSFGLALTYEQYFGPGTRLTVT.

V usage is TRBV19 and J usage is TRBJ1-5, with TRBD1 as a possible D gene (6 bases). This CDR3 region has 16 residues. Germline CDR1 LNHDA, CDR2 SQIVND (reference sequence). V was cut by 3 bases and J by 2 bases, with 14 bases left in between. CDR3 in DNA: TGTGCCAGTAGTATTCCGGGGGCCGCACGCAATCAGCCCCAGCATTTT. Residues: CASSIPGAARNQPQHF.

The chain recombines TRBV25-1 with TRBJ2-5; D is perhaps TRBD1 or TRBD2 (6 bases each). V gave up 6 bases and J gave up 5 bases, with 16 bases separating them. The germline gives CDR1 MGHDK, CDR2 SYGVNS. This CDR3 contains 14 residues. CDR3 DNA sequence: TGTGCCAGCAGCCTGAAGGGGGGTCGGGAGACCCAGTACTTC. Its protein is CASSLKGGRETQYF.

The CDR3 loop reads CASSSVAGAGVPEQYF. The CDR3 DNA sequence: TGTGCCAGCAGCTCGGTCGCAGGGGCGGGGGTGCCCGAGCAGTACTTC. The rearrangement joins TRBV7-2 to TRBJ2-7, with D possibly TRBD2 on 7 matching bases. CDR1 SGHTA and CDR2 FQGNSA come from the germline V gene. The CDR3 is 16 residues long. V lost 4 bases to trimming and J lost 6 bases, with 22 bases between them.

The CDR3 DNA sequence: TGTGCCAGCAGTGACTTATATAGCGGGAGCTCCTACAATGAGCAGTTCTTC. It codes for CASSDLYSGSSYNEQFF. The J gene is TRBJ2-1, the V gene TRBV6-4; 9 positions match TRBD2. CDR1 is MRHNA and CDR2 is SNTAGT in the germline V gene. Trimming cost V 1 base and J 0 bases; bases outside gene matches: 4. The CDR3 contains 17 residues.

The genes are TRBV5-6 and TRBJ1-2; 8 bases align to TRBD1. Losses at the gene ends were 3 bases for V and 0 bases for J; bases not matched to a gene: 4. Germline assignment: CDR1 SGHDT and CDR2 YYEEEE. The CDR3 is made up of 15 amino acids. The CDR3, as DNA: TGTGCCAGCAGCTGGGGGACAGGTCCTAACTATGGCTACACCTTC. This translates into CASSWGTGPNYGYTF. Supplemented by reference TRBV5-6 and TRBJ1-2, the full variable domain reads DAGVTQSPTHLIKTRGQQVTLRCSPKSGHDTVSWYQQALGQGPQFIFQYYEEEERQRGNFPDRFSGHQFPNYSSELNVNALLLGDSALYLCASSWGTGPNYGYTFGSGTRLTVV.

This clone is labeled large. V is TRBV9 and J is TRBJ1-4; 8 bases are shared with TRBD1. Trimming cost V 3 bases and J 8 bases; bases outside gene matches: 9. Germline CDR1 and CDR2: SGDLS and YYNGEE. The CDR3 is made up of 15 amino acids. For the CDR3, the DNA is TGTGCCAGCAGCGCGCGGACAGGGCTAGGAGAAAAACTGTTTTTT. Amino acids: CASSARTGLGEKLFF.

This clone has more than one count but fewer than ten. The chain has TRBV30 and TRBJ1-5; D not resolved. V shed 3 bases and J shed 9 bases, with 12 bases lying between them. The CDR3 contains 12 residues. Germline values: CDR1 GTSNPN, CDR2 SVGIG (reference sequence). The chain's CDR3 is CAWRAQGGPQHF. DNA of the CDR3: TGTGCCTGGAGGGCCCAAGGAGGGCCCCAGCATTTT. Looking up the rest from reference TRBV30 and TRBJ1-5 gives the full variable domain: SQTIHQWPATLVQPVGSPLSLECTVEGTSNPNLYWYRQAAGRGLQLLFYSVGIGQISSEVPQNLSASRPQDRQFILSSKKLLLSDSGFYLCAWRAQGGPQHFGDGTRLSIL.

The chain carries TRBV2 and TRBJ2-1; weak D call: TRBD2 (6 bases). CDR3 size: 17 residues. The germline V and J ends were trimmed by 4 bases and 4 bases, with 20 bases remaining between them. CDR1 is SNHLY, CDR2 FYNNEI, per germline. The CDR3 loop is CASSGSPGGAYYNEQFF. CDR3 bases: TGTGCCAGCAGTGGATCCCCCGGCGGGGCATATTACAATGAGCAGTTCTTC. Full variable domain (missing parts from reference TRBV2 and TRBJ2-1): EPEVTQTPSHQVTQMGQEVILRCVPISNHLYFYWYRQILGQKVEFLVSFYNNEISEKSEIFDDQFSVERPDGSNFTLKIRSTKLEDSAMYFCASSGSPGGAYYNEQFFGPGTRLTVL.

This clone was recorded a few times. This rearrangement joins TRBV6-6 to TRBJ2-7; D gene unclear. The ends were cut back, 2 bases at V and 6 bases at J, with 14 bases in the middle. The CDR3 totals 14 residues. CDR1 MNHNY and CDR2 SVGAGI come from the germline V gene (reference sequence). CDR3 in DNA: TGTGCCAGCAGTTACGGGCGCCTAGTAGGCGAGCAGTACTTC. The encoded protein is CASSYGRLVGEQYF.

This clone was observed once. The V gene is TRBV7-3, the J gene TRBJ2-1, with D possibly TRBD2 on 5 matching bases. Germline loops: CDR1 SGHTA, CDR2 FQGTGA. The CDR3 runs to 15 residues. The V gene lost 3 bases and the J gene lost 8 bases, with 17 bases spanning the gap. In nucleotides, the CDR3 is TGTGCCAGCAGCTTCACTAGAGTGGGTCAACATGAGCAGTTCTTC. This codes for CASSFTRVGQHEQFF. The full variable domain, in which reference TRBV7-3 and TRBJ2-1 provide the parts outside the CDR3, is GAGVSQTPSNKVTEKGKYVELRCDPISGHTALYWYRQSLGQGPEFLIYFQGTGAADDSGLPNDRFFAVRPEGSVSTLKIQRTERGDSAVYLCASSFTRVGQHEQFFGPGTRLTVL.

This chain joins TRBV5-8 and TRBJ2-2; the match to TRBD2 covers 7 bases. The CDR3 spans 16 residues. With V trimmed by 4 bases and J by 4 bases, 10 bases remained unmatched. CDR1 SGHTS and CDR2 YDEGEE come from the germline V gene. The CDR3 coding sequence is TGTGCCAGCAGCCTTCGGGACTACGGTCGCACCGGGGAGCTGTTTTTT. Translating gives CASSLRDYGRTGELFF.

V and J are TRBV19 and TRBJ2-2; 7 positions match TRBD1. Germline lookup yields CDR1 LNHDA and CDR2 SQIVND (reference sequence). Unmatched junction bases numbered 8, after V lost 4 bases and J lost 6 bases. The CDR3 totals 15 residues. The CDR3 bases are TGTGCCAGTAGTACCCTACAGGGGCGGGCCGGGGAGCTGTTTTTT. Translation gives CASSTLQGRAGELFF.

This clone counts as medium-sized. The chain links TRBV6-1 to TRBJ2-1; D remains unclear. Germline CDR1 is MNHNS and CDR2 is SASEGT. This CDR3 contains 15 residues. V was trimmed by 7 bases and J by 0 bases, leaving 13 bases between them. The CDR3 sequence is CASNPAVNSYNEQFF. The CDR3 region has the DNA TGTGCCAGCAATCCAGCAGTAAACTCCTACAATGAGCAGTTCTTC.

The chain joins TRBV4-1 to TRBJ2-1, with D hard to call. The length of the CDR3 is 13 residues. V was shortened by 5 bases and J by 6 bases, with 11 bases between the two germline ends. CDR1 and CDR2 (germline): MGHRA, YSYEKL. The CDR3 sequence is CASSNRLFNEQFF. The CDR3 region has the DNA TGCGCCAGCAGCAACCGACTCTTCAATGAGCAGTTCTTC.

The CDR3 DNA sequence: TGCAGCGTTGCTCCAGGGGGCATTAGTCAGCCCCAGCATTTT. Its protein product is CSVAPGGISQPQHF. The gene calls are TRBV29-1 and TRBJ1-5; 8 bases fit TRBD1. Looked up from germline, CDR1 is SQVTM and CDR2 is ANQGSEA. V lost 4 bases, J lost 6 bases, and 8 bases stayed unmatched. This CDR3 spans 14 amino acids.

Concerning this clone: A read error may produce the germline difference seen at one junction end. The chain is built from TRBV5-4 and TRBJ2-7; D might be TRBD2 (6 bases). CDR1 SGHNT and CDR2 YYREEE come from the germline V gene (reference sequence). The CDR3 length is 15 residues. The CDR3, as DNA: TGCGCCAGCAGCCGTGGGTCGGGGGACCCCTACGAGCAGTACTTC. Amino acid sequence: CASSRGSGDPYEQYF.

This clone was counted only a few times. The rearrangement links TRBV2 to TRBJ2-7; the D is unclear. Germline values: CDR1 SNHLY, CDR2 FYNNEI. This CDR3 spans 11 amino acids. The V end was cut by 5 bases, the J end by 4 bases, with 6 bases between. CDR3 in DNA: TGTGCCAGCAGTCTCATTTACGAGCAGTACTTC. The encoded protein is CASSLIYEQYF. Together with reference TRBV2 and TRBJ2-7, the CDR3 gives the full variable domain: EPEVTQTPSHQVTQMGQEVILRCVPISNHLYFYWYRQILGQKVEFLVSFYNNEISEKSEIFDDQFSVERPDGSNFTLKIRSTKLEDSAMYFCASSLIYEQYFGPGTRLTVT.

The chain couples TRBV5-4 to TRBJ2-7; maybe TRBD1 (5 bases). The CDR3 runs 16 residues. The germline gives CDR1 SGHNT, CDR2 YYREEE (reference sequence). Trimming took off 4 bases at V and 5 bases at J, with 22 bases between the two ends. The CDR3 sequence: CASSRPGPISENEQYF. The DNA of the CDR3 is TGTGCCAGCAGCCGACCAGGGCCCATCTCAGAGAACGAGCAGTACTTC.

The chain joins TRBV7-9 to TRBJ2-3; perhaps TRBD2 as D (6 bases). V was pared by 4 bases and J by 7 bases, with 12 bases between. The CDR3 contains 13 residues. Germline CDR1 reads SEHNR; CDR2 reads FQNEAQ (reference sequence). CDR3 in amino acids: CASSSPTRYTQYF. The DNA for the CDR3 is TGTGCCAGCAGCTCGCCGACTAGATATACGCAGTATTTT.

This sequence joins TRBV9 and TRBJ2-2; D not resolved. Trimming stripped 4 bases from V and 1 base from J, with 11 bases between. This CDR3 has 15 residues. CDR1 is SGDLS, CDR2 YYNGEE, per germline. The CDR3 coding sequence is TGTGCCAGCAGCCCATTCACTATGAACACCGGGGAGCTGTTTTTT. Its protein is CASSPFTMNTGELFF. Full variable domain (missing parts from reference TRBV9 and TRBJ2-2): DSGVTQTPKHLITATGQRVTLRCSPRSGDLSVYWYQQSLDQGLQFLIQYYNGEERAKGNILERFSAQQFPDLHSELNLSSLELGDSALYFCASSPFTMNTGELFFGEGSRLTVL.